This T cell receptor (beta chain) originates from a study of shared clonotypes between healthy human individuals. Study results and limitations: Shared across a few donors were 5% to 6% of the naive CD4 clonotypes.

The CDR3 consists of 17 residues. Germline CDR1 SNHLY, CDR2 FYNNEI. Trimming removed 6 bases from V and 2 bases from J; junction bases left unmatched: 11. With respect to this clone: Its specificity is not known.

The authors loaded about 0.2 ug DNA, approximately 30,000 T cell genomes, into sorted-subset replicate PCRs. Here immunoSEQ multiplex PCR was the method, and the copy in TCRdb shows in-frame clones only, minus some. The data show over 1.4 million clones, approximately 97% seen once. V is TRBV2 and J is TRBJ2-7, with 12 nucleotides matching TRBD2. The TCR was taken from a man aged 25 to 40 in good health. Sequencing used naive CD4+ T cells sorted from blood. The subset here: CD45RA+ positively selected. CDR3 protein: CASSDGLAGRVAYEQYF. Written as DNA, the CDR3 is TGTGCCAGCAGCGACGGACTAGCGGGACGGGTAGCCTACGAGCAGTACTTC.